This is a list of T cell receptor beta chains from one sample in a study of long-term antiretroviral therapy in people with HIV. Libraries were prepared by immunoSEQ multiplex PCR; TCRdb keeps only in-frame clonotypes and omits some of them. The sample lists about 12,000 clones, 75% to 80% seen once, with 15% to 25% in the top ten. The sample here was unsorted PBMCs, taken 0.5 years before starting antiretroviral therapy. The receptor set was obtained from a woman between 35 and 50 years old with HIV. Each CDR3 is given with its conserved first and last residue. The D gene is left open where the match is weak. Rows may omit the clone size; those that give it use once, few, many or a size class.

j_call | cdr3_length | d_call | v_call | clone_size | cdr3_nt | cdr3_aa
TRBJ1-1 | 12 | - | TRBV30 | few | TGTGCCTGGAGTGCGACCGGACCTGAAGCTTTCTTT | CAWSATGPEAFF
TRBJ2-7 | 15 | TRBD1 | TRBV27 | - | TGTGCCAGCGCCATTCTTAGACAGGGTACCTACGAGCAGTACTTC | CASAILRQGTYEQYF
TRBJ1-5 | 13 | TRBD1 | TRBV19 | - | TGTGCCAGTGTTACAGGGGTAAATCAGCCCCAGCATTTT | CASVTGVNQPQHF
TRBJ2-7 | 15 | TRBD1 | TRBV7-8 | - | TGTGCCAGCAGCTTAGTGTCCGGGACAGCCTACGAGCAGTACTTC | CASSLVSGTAYEQYF
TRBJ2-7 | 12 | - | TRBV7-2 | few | TGTGCCAGCAGCTTATTGGTCTCCGAGCAGTACTTC | CASSLLVSEQYF
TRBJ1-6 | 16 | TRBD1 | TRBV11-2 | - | TGTGCCAGCAGCGGCCAACGGGGACAGTATAATTCACCCCTCCACTTT | CASSGQRGQYNSPLHF
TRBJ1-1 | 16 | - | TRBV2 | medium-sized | TGTGCCAGCGCCGGGACACACATCAAATTGAACACTGAAGCTTTCTTT | CASAGTHIKLNTEAFF
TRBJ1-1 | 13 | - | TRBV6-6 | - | TGTGCCACTAAAGGGGGGGCTGCCACTGAAGCTTTCTTT | CATKGGAATEAFF
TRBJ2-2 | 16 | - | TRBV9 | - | TGTGCCAGCAGCTCCCGCAGGGGGGGGGCGGCCGGGGAGCTGTTTTTT | CASSSRRGGAAGELFF
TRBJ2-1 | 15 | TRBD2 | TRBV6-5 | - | TGTGCCAGCAGTTACTCGAGGCGGGGGGGCAATGAGCAGTTCTTC | CASSYSRRGGNEQFF
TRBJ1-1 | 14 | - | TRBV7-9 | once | TGTGCCAGCAGCGGCCCCCTGATGAACACTGAAGCTTTCTTT | CASSGPLMNTEAFF
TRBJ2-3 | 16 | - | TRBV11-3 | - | TGTGCCAGCAGCTCGACCGGATCGCTAAGCACAGATACGCAGTATTTT | CASSSTGSLSTDTQYF
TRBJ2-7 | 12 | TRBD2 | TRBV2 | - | TGTGCCAGCAGGCGGGAGGGCAACGAGCAGTACTTC | CASRREGNEQYF
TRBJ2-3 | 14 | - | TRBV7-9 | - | TGTGCCAGCAGCTTTGATGCAGGTCCCTATACGCAGTATTTT | CASSFDAGPYTQYF
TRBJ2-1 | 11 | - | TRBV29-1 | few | TGCAGCGTTGAGGAGTACAATGAGCAGTTCTTC | CSVEEYNEQFF
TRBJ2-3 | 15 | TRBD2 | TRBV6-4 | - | TGTGCCAGCAGTGGAGGGCGGGAGAGCACAGATACGCAGTATTTT | CASSGGRESTDTQYF